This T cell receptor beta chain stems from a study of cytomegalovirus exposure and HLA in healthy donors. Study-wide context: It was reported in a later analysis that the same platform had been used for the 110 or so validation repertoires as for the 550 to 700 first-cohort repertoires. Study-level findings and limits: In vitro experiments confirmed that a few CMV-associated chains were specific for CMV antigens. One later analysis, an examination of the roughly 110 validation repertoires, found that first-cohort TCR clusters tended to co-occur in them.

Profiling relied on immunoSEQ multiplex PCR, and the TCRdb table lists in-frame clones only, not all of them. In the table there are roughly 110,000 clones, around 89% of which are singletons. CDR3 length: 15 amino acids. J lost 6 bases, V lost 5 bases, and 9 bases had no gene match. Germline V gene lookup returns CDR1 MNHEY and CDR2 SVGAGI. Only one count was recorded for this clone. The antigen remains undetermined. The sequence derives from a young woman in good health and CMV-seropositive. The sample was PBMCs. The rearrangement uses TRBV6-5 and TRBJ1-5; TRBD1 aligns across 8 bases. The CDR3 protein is CASSHRTGTGQPQHF. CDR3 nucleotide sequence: TGTGCCAGCAGTCACCGGACAGGGACGGGTCAGCCCCAGCATTTT.